These T cell receptor beta chains were read from a single sample in a study of beta chain features in type 1 diabetes. Some clones are missing from TCRdb's copy, which holds only in-frame ones; the method was immunoSEQ multiplex PCR. This table has approximately 260,000 clones, about 24% appearing once. Material: naive CD4+ T cells from blood. These receptors originate from a woman in her twenties or thirties with type 1 diabetes. The CDR3 runs from the conserved cysteine through the conserved F or W. A D gene is named only where the DNA matches it firmly. Size is omitted from some rows. Given values are once, few, many or a class for expanded clones.

v_gene	j_gene	abundance	d_gene	CDR3aa	CDR3nt
TRBV23-1	TRBJ2-1	-	TRBD2	CASSPTKATELAGGSNEQFF	TGCGCCAGCAGTCCCACTAAAGCTACGGAACTAGCGGGAGGGTCAAATGAGCAGTTCTTC
TRBV30	TRBJ1-5	few	-	CAWSVRDSGGQPQHF	TGTGCCTGGAGTGTACGGGACTCTGGGGGTCAGCCCCAGCATTTT
TRBV30	TRBJ1-3	-	-	CAWSGPAGNTIYF	TGTGCCTGGAGTGGCCCGGCTGGAAACACCATATATTTT
TRBV4-1	TRBJ2-3	-	TRBD2	CASSQVWASGSTDTQYF	TGCGCCAGCAGCCAAGTATGGGCTAGCGGCAGCACAGATACGCAGTATTTT
TRBV27	TRBJ2-3	few	-	CASKTATYTDTQYF	TGTGCCAGCAAGACAGCGACCTACACAGATACGCAGTATTTT
TRBV7-9	TRBJ2-2	few	-	CASSLQANTGELFF	TGTGCCAGCAGCTTGCAGGCGAACACCGGGGAGCTGTTTTTT
TRBV27	TRBJ2-3	-	TRBD2	CASLLAGGSGDTQYF	TGTGCCAGTTTACTAGCGGGAGGATCCGGAGATACGCAGTATTTT
TRBV2	TRBJ2-7	-	-	CASSGGHPEGEQYF	TGTGCCAGCAGTGGGGGACACCCCGAGGGAGAGCAGTACTTC
TRBV28	TRBJ1-1	few	-	CASSFSRNTEAFF	TGTGCCAGCAGTTTTAGCAGGAACACTGAAGCTTTCTTT
TRBV4-2	TRBJ2-3	-	-	CASSQEGSIADTQYF	TGTGCCAGCAGCCAAGAAGGGAGTATCGCAGATACGCAGTATTTT
TRBV27	TRBJ1-2	-	-	CASSLSWGQNGYTF	TGTGCCAGCAGTTTATCGTGGGGGCAGAATGGCTACACCTTC
TRBV5-6	TRBJ1-2	-	TRBD1	CASSLRQGDGYTF	TGTGCCAGCAGCTTGCGGCAGGGGGATGGCTACACCTTC
TRBV7-3	TRBJ2-1	few	TRBD2	CASSRSGSNNEQFF	TGTGCCAGCAGCCGTAGCGGGAGTAATAATGAGCAGTTCTTC
TRBV11-1	TRBJ1-1	-	-	CASSFWQGTEAFF	TGTGCCAGCAGCTTTTGGCAGGGGACTGAAGCTTTCTTT
TRBV29-1	TRBJ1-1	-	TRBD1	CSGEQGENTEAFF	TGCAGCGGTGAACAGGGGGAGAACACTGAAGCTTTCTTT
TRBV4-1	TRBJ2-3	few	TRBD2	CASSQDAAGGRTDTQYF	TGCGCCAGCAGCCAAGATGCGGCGGGAGGGCGAACAGATACGCAGTATTTT
TRBV4-1	TRBJ1-1	-	-	CASSRAAVSTEAFF	TGCGCCAGCAGCCGGGCAGCCGTCAGCACTGAAGCTTTCTTT
TRBV9	TRBJ1-1	few	-	CASSVRGQGTEAFF	TGTGCCAGCAGCGTCAGAGGCCAGGGTACTGAAGCTTTCTTT
TRBV9	TRBJ2-2	-	-	CASSALTGAGELFF	TGTGCCAGCAGCGCCCTCACAGGAGCCGGGGAGCTGTTTTTT
TRBV27	TRBJ2-4	-	TRBD1	CASSVDRGDIQYF	TGTGCCAGCAGTGTAGACAGGGGGGACATTCAGTACTTC
TRBV28	TRBJ2-5	-	-	CASSLVSVAETQYF	TGTGCCAGCAGTTTGGTTAGTGTTGCAGAGACCCAGTACTTC
TRBV28	TRBJ1-2	-	-	CASSFPDASYTF	TGTGCCAGCAGTTTCCCAGATGCTTCCTACACCTTC
TRBV7-8	TRBJ2-7	-	-	CASSLASGLINEQYF	TGTGCCAGCAGCTTAGCGTCGGGACTGATAAACGAGCAGTACTTC
TRBV19	TRBJ2-7	-	-	CASSTRGYEQYF	TGTGCCAGTAGTACCAGGGGTTACGAGCAGTACTTC
TRBV28	TRBJ2-7	few	-	CASSPLVGVQYF	TGTGCCAGCAGTCCACTTGTCGGGGTGCAGTACTTC
TRBV7-2	TRBJ2-1	few	TRBD2	CASSYTGNTGLGEFF	TGTGCCAGCAGCTACACAGGTAATACCGGACTAGGAGAATTCTTC
TRBV5-6	TRBJ2-3	-	-	CASSFRDTQYF	TGTGCCAGCAGCTTTAGAGATACGCAGTATTTT
TRBV29-1	TRBJ2-1	-	TRBD2	CSVEDRRGSHYNEQFF	TGCAGCGTTGAAGATCGTCGCGGGAGCCACTACAATGAGCAGTTCTTC
TRBV30	TRBJ2-1	-	TRBD1	CAWSPGTGSYNEQFF	TGTGCCTGGAGTCCAGGGACAGGGTCCTACAATGAGCAGTTCTTC
TRBV4-1	TRBJ2-3	few	-	CASSREDTQYF	TGCGCCAGCAGCCGGGAGGATACGCAGTATTTT
TRBV7-3	TRBJ1-1	few	-	CASSLQMNTEAFF	TGTGCCAGCAGCCTCCAGATGAACACTGAAGCTTTCTTT
TRBV7-9	TRBJ2-7	-	-	CASSLTGASYEQYF	TGTGCCAGCAGCTTAACGGGAGCCTCCTACGAGCAGTACTTC
TRBV6-1	TRBJ2-4	-	TRBD2	CASSVARGVSDIQYF	TGTGCCAGCAGTGTTGCCCGGGGGGTATCGGACATTCAGTACTTC
TRBV7-3	TRBJ2-1	-	TRBD1	CASSYGTGLDEQFF	TGTGCCAGCAGCTATGGGACAGGTCTAGATGAGCAGTTCTTC
TRBV30	TRBJ1-2	-	TRBD1	CAWSPGQGVFGYTF	TGTGCCTGGAGTCCGGGACAGGGAGTTTTTGGCTACACCTTC
TRBV7-9	TRBJ2-1	-	TRBD2	CASGTSSVNEQFF	TGTGCCAGCGGGACTAGCTCAGTTAATGAGCAGTTCTTC
TRBV5-1	TRBJ2-5	once	TRBD1	CASSFGTGEETQYF	TGCGCCAGCAGCTTCGGGACAGGGGAAGAGACCCAGTACTTC
TRBV6-6	TRBJ2-1	-	-	CASIPSPGVNEQFF	TGTGCCAGCATCCCGTCCCCAGGGGTCAATGAGCAGTTCTTC
TRBV11-1	TRBJ2-6	-	-	CASSLETSTPSGANVLTF	TGTGCCAGCAGCTTAGAGACAAGCACCCCCTCTGGGGCCAACGTCCTGACTTTC
TRBV25-1	TRBJ2-1	once	TRBD2	CASSPLSGRGSDEQFF	TGTGCCAGCAGTCCCCTTAGCGGGAGGGGTTCCGATGAGCAGTTCTTC
TRBV7-9	TRBJ2-7	-	TRBD1	CASSLPGQRSYEQYF	TGTGCCAGCAGCTTACCGGGACAGAGGTCCTACGAGCAGTACTTC
TRBV29-1	TRBJ2-1	few	TRBD2	CSVESTSGSLTYNEQFF	TGCAGCGTTGAAAGTACTAGCGGGAGCCTCACCTACAATGAGCAGTTCTTC
TRBV5-1	TRBJ2-1	-	-	CASSLGQRADEQFF	TGCGCCAGCAGCTTGGGTCAGCGGGCGGATGAGCAGTTCTTC
TRBV7-9	TRBJ1-2	few	TRBD1	CASSQTGFNHGYTF	TGTGCCAGCAGCCAGACAGGGTTCAATCATGGCTACACCTTC
TRBV30	TRBJ2-6	-	-	CAGGFAGANVLTF	TGTGCCGGGGGGTTCGCTGGGGCCAACGTCCTGACTTTC
TRBV5-4	TRBJ2-2	-	TRBD2	CASSWLGALAGGNIGELFF	TGTGCCAGCAGCTGGCTAGGGGCTTTAGCGGGAGGTAACATCGGGGAGCTGTTTTTT
TRBV29-1	TRBJ1-2	-	TRBD1	CSASGGVGYTF	TGCAGCGCCTCAGGGGGCGTTGGCTACACCTTC
TRBV25-1	TRBJ2-1	few	TRBD2	CASSEPIGTSGTYNEQFF	TGTGCCAGCAGTGAACCGATTGGGACTAGCGGGACCTACAATGAGCAGTTCTTC